This T cell receptor beta chain derives from a study of blood T cell repertoires in COVID-19. Study information: Sites across the United States, Italy and Spain contributed samples from acute and convalescent COVID-19. From T cells, B-cell-depleted T cells, or PBMCs came the material, which was cDNA or gDNA.

V was pared by 0 bases and J by 3 bases, with 9 bases of the junction left unmatched. Germline loops: CDR1 LGHNA, CDR2 YNFKEQ. The CDR3 spans 19 residues. Per the original methods: Using reference gene primer amplification, nucleated cell counts were estimated. The protocol was immunoSEQ multiplex PCR, while the TCRdb copy is restricted to in-frame clones and leaves out a portion. The V and J calls and clone size are taken from that table; D and trimming were inferred from the DNA. The table has a few hundred thousand clones, under 90% seen once; the top ten hold 0.94%. The chain uses TRBV4-2 and TRBJ2-6; 9 bases fit TRBD2. Input material: peripheral blood. The TCR sequence derives from a woman aged 40 to 50 who had recovered from COVID-19. The DNA of the CDR3 is TGTGCCAGCAGCCAAGATGCGCCGGGACTAGCTTATGGGGCCAACGTCCTGACTTTC. The encoded protein is CASSQDAPGLAYGANVLTF.